The subject of this entry is one TCR beta chain. One entry per CDR3 protein, called by TCRdb with MiXCR from the 5' RACE reads. Altogether some 60,000 distinct CDR3 sequences are present, around 30% being singletons, with the ten largest covering 2.3%. V was clipped by 6 bases and J by 8 bases; unmatched bases: 14. Germline assignment: CDR1 LGHNA and CDR2 YNFKEQ. This CDR3 region has 16 residues. The rearrangement joins TRBV4-2 to TRBJ2-2, with 8 bases identical to TRBD2. The sequenced material came from tumor-infiltrating naive CD4+ T cells sorted from the breast tumor. Subset reported: naive CD4+ T cells, CD4+CD45RA+CD25-. The TCR comes from a female donor with breast cancer. CDR3 nucleotides: TGTGCCAGCAGAAAGGATCCTAGCGGGTTCATGGGGGAGCTGTTTTTT. Translating gives CASRKDPSGFMGELFF.